The 20 T cell receptor beta chains below were found in one sample sequenced in a study of cytomegalovirus exposure and HLA in healthy donors. Libraries were prepared by immunoSEQ multiplex PCR; TCRdb keeps only in-frame clonotypes and omits some of them. The sample has more than 100,000 clones; almost 90% are singletons. The specimen was PBMCs. The receptor set was obtained from a man younger than 45 in good health and CMV-seronegative.

A word on this clone: One end of the junction fails to match germline, which may point to a read error. This chain connects TRBV6-1 to TRBJ1-3, with 7 bases fitting TRBD1. The CDR3 is made up of 16 amino acids. Germline lookup yields CDR1 MNHNS and CDR2 SASEGT. CDR3 nucleotide sequence: TGTGCCAGCAGGGAATCGGACAGGTGGGAAAGAAAGACCATATATTTT. This encodes CASRESDRWERKTIYF.

V usage is TRBV7-8 and J usage is TRBJ1-1; a possible D gene is TRBD1 (6 bases). The CDR3 covers 13 residues. CDR1 and CDR2 from the germline V gene are SGHVS and FQNEAQ. Trimming removed 1 base at V and 6 bases at J, with 9 bases between. This CDR3 reads CASSLGGPAEAFF. The CDR3 region has the DNA TGTGCCAGCAGCTTAGGGGGGCCCGCTGAAGCTTTCTTT.

The chain combines TRBV2 with TRBJ2-1, with TRBD2 matching over 11 bases. Germline values: CDR1 SNHLY, CDR2 FYNNEI. With V trimmed by 4 bases and J by 7 bases, 6 bases remained unmatched. The CDR3 covers 15 residues. Here the CDR3 DNA reads TGTGCCAGCAGTGTGGTAGCGGGAGGGTCGAATGAGCAGTTCTTC. It translates to CASSVVAGGSNEQFF. Based on the CDR3 plus reference TRBV2 and TRBJ2-1, the full variable domain is EPEVTQTPSHQVTQMGQEVILRCVPISNHLYFYWYRQILGQKVEFLVSFYNNEISEKSEIFDDQFSVERPDGSNFTLKIRSTKLEDSAMYFCASSVVAGGSNEQFFGPGTRLTVL.

The count of this clone is one. The rearrangement links TRBV11-2 to TRBJ2-3, with 7 bases identical to TRBD1. V gave up 3 bases and J gave up 3 bases; unmatched junction bases: 3. CDR1 and CDR2 (germline): SGHAT, FQNNGV. The CDR3 is made up of 14 amino acids. The CDR3 DNA sequence: TGTGCCAGCAGCTTTGCCAGGGGGACAGATACGCAGTATTTT. It translates to CASSFARGTDTQYF.

J is TRBJ2-7 and V is TRBV5-1; 7 bases map to TRBD2. V trimming: 2 bases; J trimming: 2 bases; junction bases outside the gene matches: 7. The CDR3 sequence is 15 residues long. Germline values: CDR1 SGHRS, CDR2 YFSETQ. The DNA for the CDR3 is TGCGCCAGCAGCTTTTACGCTAGCGGACCCTACGAGCAGTACTTC. Protein: CASSFYASGPYEQYF.

V is TRBV11-2 and J is TRBJ2-7; 8 bases fit TRBD1. This CDR3 spans 15 amino acids. J gave up 4 bases and V 3 bases, and 8 bases lay outside the gene matches. Germline V lookup: CDR1 SGHAT, CDR2 FQNNGV. CDR3 DNA sequence: TGTGCCAGCAGCTTCGGGACAGGAGAAATTTACGAGCAGTACTTC. Translated, it gives CASSFGTGEIYEQYF.

This sequence joins TRBV6-1 and TRBJ1-5, with 10 bases that match TRBD1. V dropped 2 bases and J dropped 7; count of bases not matched to a gene: 11. CDR3 size: 17 residues. The germline gives CDR1 MNHNS, CDR2 SASEGT. CDR3 in DNA: TGTGCCAGCAGTGAAATGGTCGGACAGGGGGGAATCCAGCCCCAGCATTTT. Its translation is CASSEMVGQGGIQPQHF.

This chain connects TRBV11-2 to TRBJ2-1; TRBD2 matches at 9 bases. Trimming removed 7 bases from V and 6 bases from J; junction bases left unmatched: 10. There are 15 residues in the CDR3. Germline assignment: CDR1 SGHAT and CDR2 FQNNGV. The CDR3: CASTPRAAGGNEQFF. CDR3 nucleotides: TGTGCCAGCACCCCCAGGGCAGCGGGAGGCAATGAGCAGTTCTTC.

The gene calls are TRBV6-6 and TRBJ2-7, with TRBD2 matching 7 bases. Trimming removed 0 bases from V and 2 bases from J; junction bases left unmatched: 7. Germline V CDR1 and CDR2: MNHNY, SVGAGI (reference sequence). There are 16 residues in the CDR3. The CDR3 DNA reads TGTGCCAGCAGTTACTCGCACGGGGCGGGGGCCTACGAGCAGTACTTC. It codes for CASSYSHGAGAYEQYF.

This clone was picked up a small number of times. The chain recombines TRBV7-6 with TRBJ2-7, with 8 bases that match TRBD2. Germline V gene sequence: CDR1 SGHVS, CDR2 FNYEAQ. The CDR3 loop spans 14 amino acids. Trimming took 5 bases from V and 2 from J; bases not matched to a gene: 5. CDR3: CASSPREGPYEQYF. As DNA, the CDR3 is TGTGCCAGCAGCCCCCGGGAGGGTCCCTACGAGCAGTACTTC.

The rearrangement joins TRBV2 to TRBJ1-1, with D uncertain. Per germline, CDR1 SNHLY and CDR2 FYNNEI. CDR3 length equals 12 residues. V gave up 6 bases and J gave up 4 bases, with 9 bases separating them. The DNA of the CDR3 is TGTGCCAGCAGACGGGGTAGCACTGAAGCTTTCTTT. Its protein is CASRRGSTEAFF.

This rearrangement joins TRBV2 to TRBJ1-3; 8 positions match TRBD1. There are 16 residues in the CDR3. J lost 3 bases, V lost 9 bases, and 13 bases had no gene match. Germline-derived CDR1 and CDR2 are SNHLY and FYNNEI. The CDR3 bases are TGTGCCAGTGTCCGGGACAGGACGGTGAATGGAAACACCATATATTTT. Its protein product is CASVRDRTVNGNTIYF. Variable domain in full (rest from reference TRBV2 and TRBJ1-3): EPEVTQTPSHQVTQMGQEVILRCVPISNHLYFYWYRQILGQKVEFLVSFYNNEISEKSEIFDDQFSVERPDGSNFTLKIRSTKLEDSAMYFCASVRDRTVNGNTIYFGEGSWLTVV.

The chain employs TRBV19 and TRBJ1-5; D perhaps matches TRBD1 (5 bases). The ends were cut back, 0 bases at V and 7 bases at J, with 7 bases in the middle. Germline CDR1 LNHDA, CDR2 SQIVND (reference sequence). The CDR3 contains 13 residues. The CDR3 nucleotides are TGTGCCAGTAGTATAGAAGGGGCGCAGCCCCAGCATTTT. Its protein is CASSIEGAQPQHF.

This rearrangement joins TRBV18 to TRBJ2-3; 7 bases map to TRBD1. Trimming cost V 8 bases and J 0 bases; bases outside gene matches: 8. This CDR3 has 15 residues. The germline V gene has CDR1 KGHSH and CDR2 LQKENI. The CDR3 DNA reads as TGTGCCAGCGCTCTCACAGGGGACAGCACAGATACGCAGTATTTT. This translates into CASALTGDSTDTQYF.

The rearrangement uses TRBV5-4 and TRBJ2-1; D is unclear. V was pared by 4 bases and J by 4 bases, with 6 bases between. CDR1 is SGHNT and CDR2 is YYREEE in the germline V gene (reference sequence). The CDR3 covers 12 residues. The CDR3 loop is CASSEKYNEQFF. CDR3 in DNA: TGTGCCAGCAGCGAGAAATACAATGAGCAGTTCTTC. The full variable domain, with the rest looked up from reference TRBV5-4 and TRBJ2-1, is ETGVTQSPTHLIKTRGQQVTLRCSSQSGHNTVSWYQQALGQGPQFIFQYYREEENGRGNFPPRFSGLQFPNYSSELNVNALELDDSALYLCASSEKYNEQFFGPGTRLTVL.

This CDR3 reads CASSLGRAGSETQYF. CDR3 DNA: TGCGCCAGCAGCTTGGGCAGGGCCGGGTCGGAGACCCAGTACTTC. V and J are TRBV5-1 and TRBJ2-5; TRBD1 is a possible D gene (5 bases). Trimming removed 0 bases at V and 5 bases at J, with 14 bases between. CDR3 length equals 15 residues. The germline gives CDR1 SGHRS, CDR2 YFSETQ.

The CDR3 sequence is CASSDNRMNQPQHF. The CDR3 DNA reads as TGTGCCAGCAGTGACAACAGGATGAATCAGCCCCAGCATTTT. V usage is TRBV6-1 and J usage is TRBJ1-5; tentatively, D is TRBD1 (5 bases). The V gene's germline CDR1 is MNHNS and CDR2 SASEGT. The V end was cut by 3 bases, the J end by 4 bases, with 10 bases between. The CDR3 contains 14 residues.

This chain links TRBV15 with TRBJ1-1; 7 nucleotides match TRBD1. J was trimmed by 6 bases and V by 0 bases; bases with no gene match: 13. Germline V lookup: CDR1 LNHNV, CDR2 YYDKDF (reference sequence). The CDR3 runs 17 residues. CDR3 nucleotides: TGTGCCACCAGCAGAGATTACGAACCGGGACAGATTTCTGAAGCTTTCTTT. It is translated as CATSRDYEPGQISEAFF.

In its sample, this clone was seen once. The V gene is TRBV29-1, the J gene TRBJ2-1, with 7 bases fitting TRBD2. The CDR3 runs to 15 residues. From germline, CDR1 is SQVTM and CDR2 ANQGSEA. Trimming removed 6 bases from V and 2 bases from J; junction bases left unmatched: 10. The CDR3 sequence: CSVALSGGAYNEQFF. The CDR3 DNA reads TGCAGCGTGGCTCTTTCGGGAGGCGCCTACAATGAGCAGTTCTTC.

The genes are TRBV6-5 and TRBJ1-2; perhaps TRBD1 as D (5 bases). V was clipped by 0 bases and J by 5 bases, with 13 bases between them. The germline V gene encodes CDR1 MNHEY and CDR2 SVGAGI. The CDR3 contains 15 residues. In DNA, the CDR3 is TGTGCCAGCAGTTACTCGCCCCAGGGAGGTTATGGCTACACCTTC. Its protein product is CASSYSPQGGYGYTF.